This TCR beta chain is drawn from a study of blood T cells in healthy people across ages. Of note for this clonotype: What it recognizes is unknown.

The CDR3 spans 15 residues. V was cut by 2 bases and J by 0 bases, with 9 bases left in between. CDR1 and CDR2 (germline): MNHEY, SVGAGI. A sample-barcoded 5' primer and a J-beta primer mix were used in a second PCR of roughly 7 to 12 cycles. TCRdb re-called the 5' RACE reads through MiXCR, storing one row per CDR3 protein. The repertoire holds some 750,000 distinct CDR3 sequences, with about 20% as singletons. Whole-study results and caveats: Significant beta diversity loss was already apparent by age roughly 44, declining roughly linearly.

The source of this sequence is a man aged 65-85 years in good health. Material: blood. The rearrangement links TRBV6-5 to TRBJ2-3; D possibly corresponds to TRBD1 (5 bases). CDR3 sequence: CASSYTRQSTDTQYF. Written as DNA, the CDR3 is TGTGCCAGCAGTTACACAAGACAGAGCACAGATACGCAGTATTTT.